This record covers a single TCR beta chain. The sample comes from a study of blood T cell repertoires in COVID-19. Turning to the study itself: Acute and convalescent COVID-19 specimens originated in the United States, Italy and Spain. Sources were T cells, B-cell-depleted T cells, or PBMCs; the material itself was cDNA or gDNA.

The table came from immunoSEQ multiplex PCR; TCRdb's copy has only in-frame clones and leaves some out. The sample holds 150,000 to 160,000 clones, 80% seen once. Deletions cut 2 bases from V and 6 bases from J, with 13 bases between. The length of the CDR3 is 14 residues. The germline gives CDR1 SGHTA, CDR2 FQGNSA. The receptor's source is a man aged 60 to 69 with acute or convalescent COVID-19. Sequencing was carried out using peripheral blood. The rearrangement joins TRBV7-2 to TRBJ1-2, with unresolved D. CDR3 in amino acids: CASSLSAGSHGYTF. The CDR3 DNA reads TGTGCCAGCAGCTTATCCGCAGGCTCGCATGGCTACACCTTC. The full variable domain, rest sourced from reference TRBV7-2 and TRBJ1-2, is GAGVSQSPSNKVTEKGKDVELRCDPISGHTALYWYRQSLGQGLEFLIYFQGNSAPDKSGLPSDRFSAERTGGSVSTLTIQRTQQEDSAVYLCASSLSAGSHGYTFGSGTRLTVV.